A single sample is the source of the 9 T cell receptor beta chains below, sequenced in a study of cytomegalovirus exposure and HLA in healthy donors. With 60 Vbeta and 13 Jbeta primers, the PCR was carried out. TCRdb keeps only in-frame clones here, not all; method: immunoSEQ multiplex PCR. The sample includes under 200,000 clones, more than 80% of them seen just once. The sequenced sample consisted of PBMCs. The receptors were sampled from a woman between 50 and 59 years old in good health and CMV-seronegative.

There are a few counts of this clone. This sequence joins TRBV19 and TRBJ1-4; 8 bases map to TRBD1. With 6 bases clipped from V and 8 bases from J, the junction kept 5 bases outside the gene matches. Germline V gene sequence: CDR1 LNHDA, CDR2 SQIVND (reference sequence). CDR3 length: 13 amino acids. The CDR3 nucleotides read TGTGCCAGTAGGGACAGGGTGAGGGAAAAACTGTTTTTT. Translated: CASRDRVREKLFF.

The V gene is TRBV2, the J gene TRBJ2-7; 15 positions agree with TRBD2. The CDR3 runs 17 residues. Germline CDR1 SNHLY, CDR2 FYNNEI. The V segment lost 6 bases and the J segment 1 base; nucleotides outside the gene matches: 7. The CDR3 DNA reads TGTGCCAGCAGCCGGGGACTAGCGGGAGGAGGGTCCTACGAGCAGTACTTC. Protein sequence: CASSRGLAGGGSYEQYF.

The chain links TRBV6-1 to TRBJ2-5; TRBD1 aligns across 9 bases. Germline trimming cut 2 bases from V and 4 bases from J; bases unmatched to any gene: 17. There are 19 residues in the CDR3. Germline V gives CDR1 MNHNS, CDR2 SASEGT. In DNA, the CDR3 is TGTGCCAGCAGTGAAAGTGGGACAGGGAAAGGAGTTTACAGAGAGACCCAGTACTTC. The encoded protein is CASSESGTGKGVYRETQYF.

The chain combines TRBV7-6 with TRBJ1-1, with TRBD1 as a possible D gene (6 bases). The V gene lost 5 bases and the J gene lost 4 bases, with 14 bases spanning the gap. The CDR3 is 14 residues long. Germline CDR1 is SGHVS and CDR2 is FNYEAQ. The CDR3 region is CASSAKGVVTEAFF. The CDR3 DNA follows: TGTGCCAGCAGCGCCAAGGGGGTGGTCACTGAAGCTTTCTTT.

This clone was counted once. The DNA of the CDR3 is TGCGCCAGCAGCCAATCTCCGGGACAGGGGGCCATCGTCTATGGCTACACCTTC. It codes for CASSQSPGQGAIVYGYTF. The rearrangement links TRBV4-1 to TRBJ1-2, with 12 bases identical to TRBD1. Germline loops: CDR1 MGHRA, CDR2 YSYEKL. V lost 2 bases, J lost 4 bases, and 11 bases stayed unmatched. CDR3 size: 18 residues.

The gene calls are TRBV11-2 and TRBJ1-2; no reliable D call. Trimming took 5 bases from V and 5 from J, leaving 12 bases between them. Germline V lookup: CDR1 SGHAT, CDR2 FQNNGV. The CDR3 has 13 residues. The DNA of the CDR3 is TGTGCCAGCAGCCCCTCCGGCGGGTATGGCTACACCTTC. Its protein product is CASSPSGGYGYTF.

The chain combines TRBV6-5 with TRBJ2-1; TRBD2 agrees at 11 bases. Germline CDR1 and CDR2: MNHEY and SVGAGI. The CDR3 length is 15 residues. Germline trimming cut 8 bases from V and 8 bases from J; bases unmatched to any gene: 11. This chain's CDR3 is CASGDSGGAWDEQFF. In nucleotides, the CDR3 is TGTGCCAGCGGGGATAGCGGGGGGGCTTGGGATGAGCAGTTCTTC.

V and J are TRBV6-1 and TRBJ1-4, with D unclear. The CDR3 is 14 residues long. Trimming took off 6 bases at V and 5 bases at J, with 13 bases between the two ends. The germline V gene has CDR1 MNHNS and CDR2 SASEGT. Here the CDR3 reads CASRPGARNEKLFF. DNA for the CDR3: TGTGCCAGCAGACCCGGAGCGAGAAATGAAAAACTGTTTTTT.

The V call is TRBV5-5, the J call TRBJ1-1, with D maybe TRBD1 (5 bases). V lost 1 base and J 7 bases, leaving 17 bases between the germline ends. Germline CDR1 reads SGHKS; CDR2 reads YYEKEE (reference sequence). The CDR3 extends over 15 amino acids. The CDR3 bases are TGTGCCAGCAGCTTGTCGGGGGGAAGGGGTAATGAAGCTTTCTTT. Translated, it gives CASSLSGGRGNEAFF. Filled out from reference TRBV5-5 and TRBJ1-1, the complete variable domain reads DAGVTQSPTHLIKTRGQQVTLRCSPISGHKSVSWYQQVLGQGPQFIFQYYEKEERGRGNFPDRFSARQFPNYSSELNVNALLLGDSALYLCASSLSGGRGNEAFFGQGTRLTVV.